This TCR beta chain appears in the sequencing data of a study of glioma-infiltrating T cells. Broader study findings: Tissue-blood divergence was below expectation in non-neoplastic patients, above in gliomas.

The iRepertoire nested amplicon-rescue multiplex PCR amplified TCR alpha and beta CDR3s from RNA. TCRdb re-called the multiplex PCR reads with MiXCR, one entry per CDR3 protein. The sample records tens of thousands of distinct CDR3 sequences, 20% to 25% being singletons. A remark on this clonotype: Its antigen is as yet unknown.

V lost 1 base, J lost 8 bases, and 9 bases lay in between. There are 12 residues in the CDR3. Germline CDR1 and CDR2: DFQATT and SNEGSKA (reference sequence). The TCR sequence derives from a human donor with low-grade glioma or glioblastoma, undergoing nonglioma brain surgery, or in good health (not recorded which). The chain couples TRBV20-1 to TRBJ2-1; D not resolved. Sequencing input: glioma tissue, nonneoplastic brain tissue, or PBMCs (not recorded which). Here the CDR3 DNA reads TGCAGTGCTAGAGCGGGTGGGTATGAGCAGTTCTTC. Amino acids: CSARAGGYEQFF.